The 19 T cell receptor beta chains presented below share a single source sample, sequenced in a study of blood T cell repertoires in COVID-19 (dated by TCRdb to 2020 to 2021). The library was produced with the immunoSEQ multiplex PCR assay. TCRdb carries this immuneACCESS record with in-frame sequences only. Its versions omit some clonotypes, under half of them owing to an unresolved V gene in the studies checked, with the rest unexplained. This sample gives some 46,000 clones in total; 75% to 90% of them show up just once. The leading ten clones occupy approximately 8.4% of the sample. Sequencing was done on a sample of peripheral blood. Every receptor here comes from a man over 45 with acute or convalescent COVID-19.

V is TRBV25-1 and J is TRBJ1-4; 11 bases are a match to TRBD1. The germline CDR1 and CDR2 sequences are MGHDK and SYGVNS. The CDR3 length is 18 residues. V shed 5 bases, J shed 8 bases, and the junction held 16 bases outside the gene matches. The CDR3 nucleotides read TGTGCCAGCAGTCCCCTCCCCGGGACAGGGGGGACAAGGGAAAAACTGTTTTTT. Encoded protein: CASSPLPGTGGTREKLFF.

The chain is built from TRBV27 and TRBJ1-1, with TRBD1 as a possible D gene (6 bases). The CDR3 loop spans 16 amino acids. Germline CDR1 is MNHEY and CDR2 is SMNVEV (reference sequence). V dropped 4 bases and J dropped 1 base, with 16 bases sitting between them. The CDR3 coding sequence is TGTGCCAGCAGTTCGGGGGGGCAGGGTTGGAACACTGAAGCTTTCTTT. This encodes CASSSGGQGWNTEAFF.

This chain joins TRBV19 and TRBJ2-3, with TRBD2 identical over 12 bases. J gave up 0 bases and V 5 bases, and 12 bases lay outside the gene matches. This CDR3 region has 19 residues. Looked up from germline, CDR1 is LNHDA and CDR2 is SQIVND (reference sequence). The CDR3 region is CASSGSLAGGHPSTDTQYF. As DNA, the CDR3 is TGTGCCAGTAGTGGATCCCTAGCGGGGGGGCACCCCAGCACAGATACGCAGTATTTT. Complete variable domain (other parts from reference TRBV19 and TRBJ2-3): DGGITQSPKYLFRKEGQNVTLSCEQNLNHDAMYWYRQDPGQGLRLIYYSQIVNDFQKGDIAEGYSVSREKKESFPLTVTSAQKNPTAFYLCASSGSLAGGHPSTDTQYFGPGTRLTVL.

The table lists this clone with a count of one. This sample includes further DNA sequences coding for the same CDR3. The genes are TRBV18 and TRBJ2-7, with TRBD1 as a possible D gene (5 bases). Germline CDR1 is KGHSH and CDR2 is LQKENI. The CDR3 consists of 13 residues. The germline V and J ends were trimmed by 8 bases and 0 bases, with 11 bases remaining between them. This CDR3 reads CASKTDTSYEQYF. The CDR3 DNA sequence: TGTGCCAGCAAAACGGACACCTCCTACGAGCAGTACTTC.

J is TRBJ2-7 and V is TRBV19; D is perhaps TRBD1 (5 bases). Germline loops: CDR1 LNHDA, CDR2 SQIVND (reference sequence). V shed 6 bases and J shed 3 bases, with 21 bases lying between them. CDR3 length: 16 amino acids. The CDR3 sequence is CASSREFPVVIYEQYF. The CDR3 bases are TGTGCCAGTAGCAGGGAATTCCCCGTTGTAATCTACGAGCAGTACTTC.

CDR3: CASSKQGGEQPQHF. CDR3 nucleotide sequence: TGTGCCAGCAGTAAACAGGGAGGGGAACAGCCCCAGCATTTT. The chain links TRBV7-2 to TRBJ1-5; weak D call: TRBD1 (6 bases). Germline-derived CDR1 and CDR2 are SGHTA and FQGNSA. The V end lost 6 bases, the J end lost 7 bases, and 16 bases lay between the germline ends. The CDR3 spans 14 residues.

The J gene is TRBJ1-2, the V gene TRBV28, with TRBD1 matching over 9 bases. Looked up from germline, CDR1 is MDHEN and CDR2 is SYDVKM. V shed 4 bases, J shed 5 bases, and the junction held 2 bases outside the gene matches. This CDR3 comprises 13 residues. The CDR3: CASSSGQGYGYTF. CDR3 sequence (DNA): TGTGCCAGCAGTTCCGGACAGGGGTATGGCTACACCTTC.

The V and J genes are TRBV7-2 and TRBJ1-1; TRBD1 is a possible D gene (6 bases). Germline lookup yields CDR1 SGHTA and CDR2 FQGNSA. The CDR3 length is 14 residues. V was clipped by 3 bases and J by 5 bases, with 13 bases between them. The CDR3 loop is CASSFGQGNTEAFF. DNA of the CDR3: TGTGCCAGCAGCTTTGGGCAGGGGAATACTGAAGCTTTCTTT.

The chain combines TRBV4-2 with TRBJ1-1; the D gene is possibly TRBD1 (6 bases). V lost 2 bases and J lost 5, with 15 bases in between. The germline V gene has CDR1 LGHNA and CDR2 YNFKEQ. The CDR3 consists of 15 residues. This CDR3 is CASSQPGGAGTEAFF. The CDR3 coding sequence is TGTGCCAGCAGCCAACCGGGGGGCGCGGGGACTGAAGCTTTCTTT.

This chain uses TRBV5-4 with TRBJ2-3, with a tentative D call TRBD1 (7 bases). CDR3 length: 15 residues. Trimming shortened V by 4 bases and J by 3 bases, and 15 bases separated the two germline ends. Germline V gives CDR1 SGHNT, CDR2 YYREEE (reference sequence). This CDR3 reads CASSQTTGRTDTQYF. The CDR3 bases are TGTGCCAGCAGCCAAACGACAGGGAGGACAGATACGCAGTATTTT.

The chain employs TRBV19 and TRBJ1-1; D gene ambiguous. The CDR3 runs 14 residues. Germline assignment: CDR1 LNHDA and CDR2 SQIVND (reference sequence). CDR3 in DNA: TGTGTTTCTCACGGGGAAATGATGAACACTGAAGCTTTCTTT. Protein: CVSHGEMMNTEAFF.

In DNA form, the CDR3 reads TGTGCCAGCTCACAGGGGTATAATGAAAAACTGTTTTTT. The encoded protein is CASSQGYNEKLFF. The rearrangement joins TRBV18 to TRBJ1-4; perhaps TRBD1 as D (5 bases). CDR1 and CDR2 (germline): KGHSH, LQKENI. This CDR3 contains 13 residues. Trimming took 4 bases from V and 4 from J, leaving 7 bases between them.

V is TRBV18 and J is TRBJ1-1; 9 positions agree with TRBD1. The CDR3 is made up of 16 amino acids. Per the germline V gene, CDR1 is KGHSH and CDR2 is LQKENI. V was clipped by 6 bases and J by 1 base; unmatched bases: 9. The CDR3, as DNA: TGTGCCAGCTCGCAAACAGGGGGCGCGAGGAACACTGAAGCTTTCTTT. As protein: CASSQTGGARNTEAFF.

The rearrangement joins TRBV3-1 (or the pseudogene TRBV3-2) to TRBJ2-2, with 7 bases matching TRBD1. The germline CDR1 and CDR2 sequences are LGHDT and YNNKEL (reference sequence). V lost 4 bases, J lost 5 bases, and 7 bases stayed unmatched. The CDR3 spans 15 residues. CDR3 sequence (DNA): TGTGCCAGCAGCCCCGGGACAGCTTATACCGGGGAGCTGTTTTTT. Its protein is CASSPGTAYTGELFF.

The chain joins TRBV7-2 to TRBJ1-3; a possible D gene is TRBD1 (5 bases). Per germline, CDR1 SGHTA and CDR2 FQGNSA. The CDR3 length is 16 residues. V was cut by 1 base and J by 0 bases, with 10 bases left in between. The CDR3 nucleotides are TGTGCCAGCAGCTTAGGGGGCAGAGGCTCTGGAAACACCATATATTTT. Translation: CASSLGGRGSGNTIYF.

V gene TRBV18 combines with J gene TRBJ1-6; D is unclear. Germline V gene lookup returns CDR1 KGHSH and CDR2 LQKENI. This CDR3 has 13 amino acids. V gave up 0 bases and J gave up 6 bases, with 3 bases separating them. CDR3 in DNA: TGTGCCAGCTCACCACCGAGTAATTCACCCCTCCACTTT. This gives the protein CASSPPSNSPLHF.

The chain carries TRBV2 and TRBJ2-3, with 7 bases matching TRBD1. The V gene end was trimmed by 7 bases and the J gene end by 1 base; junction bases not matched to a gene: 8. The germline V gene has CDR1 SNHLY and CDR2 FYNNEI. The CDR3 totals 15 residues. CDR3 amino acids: CASTYEGAGTDTQYF. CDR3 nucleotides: TGTGCCAGCACGTATGAGGGGGCCGGCACAGATACGCAGTATTTT.

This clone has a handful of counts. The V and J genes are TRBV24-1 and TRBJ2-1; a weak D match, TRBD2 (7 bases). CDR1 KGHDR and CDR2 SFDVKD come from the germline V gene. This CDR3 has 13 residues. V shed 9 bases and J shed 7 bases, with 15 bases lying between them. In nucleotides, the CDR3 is TGTGCCACCTCGAGGGGGGGCCAAAATGAGCAGTTCTTC. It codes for CATSRGGQNEQFF.

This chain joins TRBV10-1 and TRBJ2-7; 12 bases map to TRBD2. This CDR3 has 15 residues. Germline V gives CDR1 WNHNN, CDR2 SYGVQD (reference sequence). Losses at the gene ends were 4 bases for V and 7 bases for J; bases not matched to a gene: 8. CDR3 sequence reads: CASSALAGGSSEQYF. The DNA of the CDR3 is TGCGCCAGCAGTGCTCTAGCGGGAGGGTCGAGTGAGCAGTACTTC.